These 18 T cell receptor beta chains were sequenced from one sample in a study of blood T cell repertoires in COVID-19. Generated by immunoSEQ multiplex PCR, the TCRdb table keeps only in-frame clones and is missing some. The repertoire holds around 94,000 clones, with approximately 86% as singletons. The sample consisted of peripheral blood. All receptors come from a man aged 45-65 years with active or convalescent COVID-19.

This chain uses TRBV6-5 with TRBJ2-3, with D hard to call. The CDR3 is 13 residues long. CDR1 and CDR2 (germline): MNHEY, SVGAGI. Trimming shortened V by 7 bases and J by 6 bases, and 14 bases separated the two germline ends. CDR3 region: CASIPGRVDTQYF. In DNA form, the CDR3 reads TGTGCCAGCATCCCTGGTCGGGTGGATACGCAGTATTTT.

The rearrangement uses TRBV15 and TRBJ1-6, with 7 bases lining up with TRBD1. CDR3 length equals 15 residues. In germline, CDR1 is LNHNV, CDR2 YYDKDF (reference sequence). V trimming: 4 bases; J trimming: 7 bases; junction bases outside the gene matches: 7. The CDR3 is CATSTGQVLNSPLHF. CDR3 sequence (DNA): TGTGCCACCAGCACTGGACAGGTTTTGAATTCACCCCTCCACTTT.

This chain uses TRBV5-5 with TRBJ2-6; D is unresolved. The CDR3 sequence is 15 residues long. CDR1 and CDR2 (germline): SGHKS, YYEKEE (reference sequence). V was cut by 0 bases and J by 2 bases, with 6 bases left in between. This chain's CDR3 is CASSLAGTGANVLTF. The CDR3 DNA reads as TGTGCCAGCAGCTTGGCAGGAACTGGGGCCAACGTCCTGACTTTC.

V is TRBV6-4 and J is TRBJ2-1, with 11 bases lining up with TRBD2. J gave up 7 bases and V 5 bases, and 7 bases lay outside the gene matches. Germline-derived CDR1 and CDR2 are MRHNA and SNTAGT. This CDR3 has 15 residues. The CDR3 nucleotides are TGTGCCAGCAGTTCCGGGACTAGCGGCCTTAATGAGCAGTTCTTC. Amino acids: CASSSGTSGLNEQFF.

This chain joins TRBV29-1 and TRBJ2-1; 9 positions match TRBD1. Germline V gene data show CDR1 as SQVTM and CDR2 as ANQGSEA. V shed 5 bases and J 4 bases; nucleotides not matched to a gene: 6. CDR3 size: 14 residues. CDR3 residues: CSVPTGGAYNEQFF. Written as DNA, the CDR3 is TGCAGCGTTCCTACAGGGGGCGCGTACAATGAGCAGTTCTTC.

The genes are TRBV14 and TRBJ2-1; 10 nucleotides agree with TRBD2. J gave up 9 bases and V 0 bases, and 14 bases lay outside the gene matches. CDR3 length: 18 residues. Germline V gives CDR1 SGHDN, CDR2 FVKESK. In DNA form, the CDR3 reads TGTGCCAGCAGCCAAGACTCGGTTAGCGGGGGGCCCCCCGCTGAGCAGTTCTTC. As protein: CASSQDSVSGGPPAEQFF.

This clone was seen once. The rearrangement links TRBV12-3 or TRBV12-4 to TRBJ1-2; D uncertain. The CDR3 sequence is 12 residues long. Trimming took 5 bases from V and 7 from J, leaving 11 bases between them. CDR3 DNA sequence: TGTGCCAGCAGTAGTCGGGAAGTTGGCTACACCTTC. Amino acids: CASSSREVGYTF.

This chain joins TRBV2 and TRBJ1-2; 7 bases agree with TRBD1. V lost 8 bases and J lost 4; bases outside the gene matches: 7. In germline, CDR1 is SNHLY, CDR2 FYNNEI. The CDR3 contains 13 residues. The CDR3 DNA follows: TGTGCCAGCCCGGACAGGATATCCTATGGCTACACCTTC. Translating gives CASPDRISYGYTF.

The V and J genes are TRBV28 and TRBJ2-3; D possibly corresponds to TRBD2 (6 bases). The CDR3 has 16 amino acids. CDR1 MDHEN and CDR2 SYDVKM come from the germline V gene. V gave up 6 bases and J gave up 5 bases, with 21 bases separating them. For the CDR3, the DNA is TGTGCCAGCAGCCTACCCCAAGGAGGGTTCGGAGATACGCAGTATTTT. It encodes CASSLPQGGFGDTQYF.

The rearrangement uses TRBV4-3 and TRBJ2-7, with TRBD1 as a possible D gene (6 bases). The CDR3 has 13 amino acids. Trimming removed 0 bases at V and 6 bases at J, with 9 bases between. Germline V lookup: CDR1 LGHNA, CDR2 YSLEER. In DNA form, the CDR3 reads TGCGCCAGCAGCCAAGATAGGACAGTCGAGCAGTACTTC. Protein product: CASSQDRTVEQYF.

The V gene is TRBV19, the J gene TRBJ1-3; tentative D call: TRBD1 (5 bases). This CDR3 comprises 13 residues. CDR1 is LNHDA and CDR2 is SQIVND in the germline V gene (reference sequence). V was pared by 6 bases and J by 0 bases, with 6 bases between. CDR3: CASRTVSGNTIYF. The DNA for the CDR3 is TGTGCCAGTAGGACAGTCTCTGGAAACACCATATATTTT.

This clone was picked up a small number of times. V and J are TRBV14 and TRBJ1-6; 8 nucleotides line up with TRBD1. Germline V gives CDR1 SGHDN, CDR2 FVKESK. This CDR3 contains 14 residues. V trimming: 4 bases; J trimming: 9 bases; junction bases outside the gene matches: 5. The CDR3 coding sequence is TGTGCCAGCAGCCTTGGACAGGGAGTTTCACCCCTCCACTTT. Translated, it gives CASSLGQGVSPLHF.

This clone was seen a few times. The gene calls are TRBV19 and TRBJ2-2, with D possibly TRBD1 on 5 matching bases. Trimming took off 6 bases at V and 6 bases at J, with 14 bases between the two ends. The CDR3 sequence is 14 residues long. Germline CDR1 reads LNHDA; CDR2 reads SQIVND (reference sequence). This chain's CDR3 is CASRPQGDAGELFF. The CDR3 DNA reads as TGTGCCAGTAGGCCCCAGGGTGATGCCGGGGAGCTGTTTTTT.

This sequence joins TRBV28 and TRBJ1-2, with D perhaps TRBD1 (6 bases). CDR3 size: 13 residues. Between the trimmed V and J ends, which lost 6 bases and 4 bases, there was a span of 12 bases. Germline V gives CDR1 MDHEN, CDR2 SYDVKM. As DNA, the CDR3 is TGTGCCAGCAGCACAGGGAGGGGCTATGGCTACACCTTC. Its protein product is CASSTGRGYGYTF.

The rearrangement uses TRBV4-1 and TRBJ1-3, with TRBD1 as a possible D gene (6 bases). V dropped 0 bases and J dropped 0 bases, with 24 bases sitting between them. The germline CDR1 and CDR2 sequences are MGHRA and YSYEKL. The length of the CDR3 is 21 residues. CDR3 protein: CASSQDGDGVGGIFSGNTIYF. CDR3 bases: TGCGCCAGCAGCCAAGATGGGGACGGGGTAGGGGGTATCTTCTCTGGAAACACCATATATTTT.

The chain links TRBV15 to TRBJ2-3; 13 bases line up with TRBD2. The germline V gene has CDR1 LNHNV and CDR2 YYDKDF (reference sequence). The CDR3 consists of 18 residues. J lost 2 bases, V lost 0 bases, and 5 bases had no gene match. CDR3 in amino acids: CATSRELAGGPVTDTQYF. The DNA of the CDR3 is TGTGCCACCAGCAGAGAACTAGCGGGGGGGCCGGTCACAGATACGCAGTATTTT. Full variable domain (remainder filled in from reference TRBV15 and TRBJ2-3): DAMVIQNPRYQVTQFGKPVTLSCSQTLNHNVMYWYQQKSSQAPKLLFHYYDKDFNNEADTPDNFQSRRPNTSFCFLDIRSPGLGDTAMYLCATSRELAGGPVTDTQYFGPGTRLTVL.

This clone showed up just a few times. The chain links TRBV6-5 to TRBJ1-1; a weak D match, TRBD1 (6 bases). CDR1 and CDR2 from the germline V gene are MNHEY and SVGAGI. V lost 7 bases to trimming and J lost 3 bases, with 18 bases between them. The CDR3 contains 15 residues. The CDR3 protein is CASTPGGASYTEAFF. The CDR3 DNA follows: TGTGCCAGCACCCCTGGGGGGGCCTCGTACACTGAAGCTTTCTTT.

The CDR3, as DNA: TGTGCCATCAGTGAATCAGGGATTGATGGCTACACCTTC. Translation: CAISESGIDGYTF. V usage is TRBV10-3 and J usage is TRBJ1-2, with a possible D match to TRBD1 (5 bases). CDR1 and CDR2 (germline): ENHRY, SYGVKD. The length of the CDR3 is 13 residues. The V gene lost 3 bases and the J gene lost 6 bases, with 11 bases spanning the gap.